This T cell receptor beta chain derives from a study of blood T cells in healthy people across ages. Findings of the study overall: It was held that diversity estimates obtained from one million T cells represented underestimates.

This clonotype appeared many times. As yet, its antigen is unknown. The length of the CDR3 is 14 residues. With 6 bases removed from V and 6 bases from J, the gap between germline ends came to 18 bases. The germline CDR1 and CDR2 sequences are MNHEY and SVGAGI. Through a sample-barcoded 5' primer and a J-beta primer mix, a second PCR was run for 7 to 11 cycles. One entry per CDR3 protein results from TCRdb running MiXCR on the 5' RACE reads. The sample lists fewer than 750,000 distinct CDR3 sequences, around 48% occurring once. The source of this sequence is a man older than 75 in good health. Sequences were obtained from blood. The V and J genes are TRBV6-5 and TRBJ2-7, with no clear D. The DNA of the CDR3 is TGTGCCAGCAGAAATGGAGTCGCAGGCTCCGAGCAGTACTTC. As protein: CASRNGVAGSEQYF.